The present T cell receptor (beta chain) was sequenced within a study of blood T cell repertoires in COVID-19. Turning to the study itself: The samples span acute and convalescent COVID-19 from the United States, Italy and Spain. From T cells, B-cell-depleted T cells, or PBMCs came the material, which was cDNA or gDNA.

This clone has a count of ten or more. The V end lost 0 bases, the J end lost 4 bases, and 7 bases lay between the germline ends. In germline, CDR1 is MNHNS, CDR2 SASEGT. This CDR3 spans 14 amino acids. Sequencing used immunoSEQ multiplex PCR; TCRdb keeps in-frame clones, though not all of them. This table has about 240,000 clones, around four fifths appearing once. The chain links TRBV6-1 to TRBJ1-5; weak D call: TRBD1 (5 bases). Specimen: peripheral blood. The TCR sequence derives from a man aged 30 to 45 who had recovered from COVID-19. Written as DNA, the CDR3 is TGTGCCAGCAGTGAAGCAGGGGAAAATCAGCCCCAGCATTTT. Translated: CASSEAGENQPQHF.